A single sample is the source of the 5 T cell receptor beta chains below, sequenced in a study of blood T cell repertoires in COVID-19. Here immunoSEQ multiplex PCR was the method, and the copy in TCRdb shows in-frame clones only, minus some. This repertoire shows 200,000 or so clones, 80% to 90% found once; its top ten account for about 2.1%. The sequenced sample was peripheral blood. Receptors were obtained from a man aged 65 to 79 with active or convalescent COVID-19.

The gene calls are TRBV3-1 (or the pseudogene TRBV3-2) and TRBJ1-2; weak D call: TRBD1 (6 bases). The CDR3 has 14 residues. The V end lost 4 bases, the J end lost 8 bases, and 17 bases lay between the germline ends. CDR1 LGHDT and CDR2 YNNKEL come from the germline V gene (reference sequence). Here the CDR3 DNA reads TGTGCCAGCAGCCCCGGGACATTGAAGGGCGGCTACACCTTC. Translated: CASSPGTLKGGYTF.

This clone was counted only a few times. This sequence joins TRBV3-1 (or the pseudogene TRBV3-2) and TRBJ2-7; tentative D call: TRBD1 (5 bases). Germline values: CDR1 LGHDT, CDR2 YNNKEL (reference sequence). The CDR3 is made up of 14 amino acids. V lost 3 bases to trimming and J lost 6 bases, with 15 bases between them. The CDR3 is CASSQGTGLGEQYF. The CDR3, as DNA: TGTGCCAGCAGCCAGGGAACAGGCCTCGGCGAGCAGTACTTC.

Worth noting for this clone: Mismatch with germline at one junction end may stem from a read error. The chain combines TRBV20-1 with TRBJ1-1; possible D gene TRBD1, 5 bases. This CDR3 has 8 amino acids. From germline, CDR1 is DFQATT and CDR2 SNEGSKA (reference sequence). The CDR3 reads CSASGARF. The CDR3 DNA sequence: TGCAGTGCTAGTGGGGCAAGATTT.

The genes are TRBV6-5 and TRBJ1-2; perhaps TRBD1 as D (5 bases). Germline V lookup: CDR1 MNHEY, CDR2 SVGAGI. The CDR3 totals 13 residues. V was cut by 11 bases and J by 3 bases, with 16 bases left in between. Written as DNA, the CDR3 is TGTGCCGGGGCGATTACAGGAGACTATGGCTACACCTTC. This encodes CAGAITGDYGYTF.

This CDR3 is CASTWRGETQYF. The CDR3 DNA reads TGTGCCAGCACATGGCGAGGAGAGACCCAGTACTTC. This chain links TRBV6-5 with TRBJ2-5; the D is unclear. This CDR3 region has 12 residues. The germline V and J ends were trimmed by 7 bases and 4 bases, with 10 bases remaining between them. Germline V gene data show CDR1 as MNHEY and CDR2 as SVGAGI.